These 26 T cell receptor beta chains originate from one sample sequenced in a study of identical twins. One entry per CDR3 protein results from TCRdb running MiXCR on the 5' RACE reads. In the table there are approximately 1.8 million distinct CDR3 sequences, more than 30% of which are singletons. Sequencing was done on a sample of cord blood. All receptors come from a newborn girl in good health.

Only a few counts were recorded for this clonotype. The chain has TRBV20-1 and TRBJ2-5; 9 nucleotides agree with TRBD2. CDR1 and CDR2 (germline): DFQATT, SNEGSKA (reference sequence). V trimming: 0 bases; J trimming: 11 bases; junction bases outside the gene matches: 13. This CDR3 is built from 15 residues. The CDR3 reads CSARDPSGAGNEQYF. The CDR3 DNA reads as TGCAGTGCTAGAGATCCTAGCGGGGCGGGCAATGAGCAGTACTTC.

The genes are TRBV2 and TRBJ2-3; 10 nucleotides agree with TRBD1. The J segment lost 10 bases and the V segment lost 2 bases, leaving 12 bases of the junction unmatched. CDR1 and CDR2 (germline): SNHLY, FYNNEI. This CDR3 contains 16 residues. CDR3 in amino acids: CASSEPWDRGGSAQYF. CDR3 in DNA: TGTGCCAGCAGTGAACCCTGGGACAGGGGAGGTAGCGCGCAGTATTTT. The variable domain in full, completed from reference TRBV2 and TRBJ2-3, reads EPEVTQTPSHQVTQMGQEVILRCVPISNHLYFYWYRQILGQKVEFLVSFYNNEISEKSEIFDDQFSVERPDGSNFTLKIRSTKLEDSAMYFCASSEPWDRGGSAQYFGPGTRLTVL.

Concerning this clonotype: With a much larger clone just one base away, this may be a read error. This sequence joins TRBV6-2 or TRBV6-3 and TRBJ2-5; 10 bases align to TRBD2. Germline values: CDR1 MNHEY, CDR2 SVGEGT. The CDR3 spans 15 residues. CDR3 sequence: CASSLAGVGQEAQYF. CDR3 coding DNA: TGTGCCAGCAGTCTAGCGGGAGTTGGCCAAGAGGCCCAGTACTTC.

The chain employs TRBV11-2 and TRBJ2-7, with D possibly TRBD1 on 5 matching bases. Germline CDR1 SGHAT, CDR2 FQNNGV. This CDR3 comprises 18 residues. Trimming cost V 4 bases and J 3 bases, with 25 bases left between them. CDR3 nucleotide sequence: TGTGCCAGCAGCTCCCCAACACCATTAGGGGCAGCCAACTACGAGCAGTACTTC. It translates to CASSSPTPLGAANYEQYF. Filled out from reference TRBV11-2 and TRBJ2-7, the complete variable domain reads EAGVAQSPRYKIIEKRQSVAFWCNPISGHATLYWYQQILGQGPKLLIQFQNNGVVDDSQLPKDRFSAERLKGVDSTLKIQPAKLEDSAVYLCASSSPTPLGAANYEQYFGPGTRLTVT.

The sample holds one count of this clonotype. The chain links TRBV20-1 to TRBJ2-3; TRBD2 is a possible D gene (6 bases). Germline CDR1 and CDR2: DFQATT and SNEGSKA (reference sequence). With 3 bases removed from V and 4 bases from J, the gap between germline ends came to 11 bases. The CDR3 contains 13 residues. The CDR3 DNA is TGCAGTGCTAGTCAGACTAGTTCAGATACGCAGTATTTT. Its protein is CSASQTSSDTQYF.

This clonotype was picked up a small number of times. The genes are TRBV5-1 and TRBJ1-2, with unresolved D. Germline CDR1 and CDR2: SGHRS and YFSETQ. The V end was cut by 3 bases, the J end by 3 bases, with 9 bases between. The CDR3 is 13 residues long. CDR3 amino acids: CASSSVRDYGYTF. CDR3 DNA sequence: TGCGCCAGCAGCTCGGTCCGGGACTATGGCTACACCTTC. The whole variable domain, remainder taken from reference TRBV5-1 and TRBJ1-2, is KAGVTQTPRYLIKTRGQQVTLSCSPISGHRSVSWYQQTPGQGLQFLFEYFSETQRNKGNFPGRFSGRQFSNSRSEMNVSTLELGDSALYLCASSSVRDYGYTFGSGTRLTVV.

This chain joins TRBV29-1 and TRBJ1-2; D uncertain. Germline loops: CDR1 SQVTM, CDR2 ANQGSEA. Trimming stripped 4 bases from V and 6 bases from J, with 15 bases between. The CDR3 is 13 amino acids. CDR3 DNA: TGCAGCGTTGCCGGGGTCTTGACTGATGGCTACACCTTC. Translated, it gives CSVAGVLTDGYTF.

This clonotype was seen ten or more times. This chain joins TRBV3-1 and TRBJ2-7, with a possible D match to TRBD1 (5 bases). Deletions cut 5 bases from V and 4 bases from J, with 18 bases between. The CDR3 covers 15 residues. CDR1 is LGHDT, CDR2 YNNKEL, per germline (reference sequence). CDR3: CASSYPGQGRYEQYF. The CDR3 nucleotides are TGTGCCAGCAGCTACCCCGGGCAGGGAAGATACGAGCAGTACTTC.

Only a few counts were recorded for this clonotype. The genes are TRBV20-1 and TRBJ2-7; D remains ambiguous. The CDR3 covers 12 residues. The germline V and J ends were trimmed by 3 bases and 5 bases, with 11 bases remaining between them. Germline values: CDR1 DFQATT, CDR2 SNEGSKA (reference sequence). As DNA, the CDR3 is TGCAGTGCTAGTGGGGTAGGCGACGAGCAGTACTTC. The encoded protein is CSASGVGDEQYF.

This clonotype was detected ten times or more. This sequence joins TRBV12-3 or TRBV12-4 and TRBJ1-1; D not resolved. V was cut by 6 bases and J by 5 bases, with 7 bases left in between. The CDR3 is 11 amino acids. In nucleotides, the CDR3 is TGTGCCAGCAGCTCCCGAACTGAAGCTTTCTTT. It yields the protein CASSSRTEAFF.

Notes on this clonotype: A much larger clone sits a single nucleotide away, making a read error possible. The chain has TRBV27 and TRBJ1-2; 9 nucleotides match TRBD1. Per the germline V gene, CDR1 is MNHEY and CDR2 is SMNVEV (reference sequence). There are 12 residues in the CDR3. CDR3 DNA: TGTGCCGGCAGCCGCGGACAGGGGAACTACACCTTC. As protein: CAGSRGQGNYTF.

The V gene is TRBV10-3, the J gene TRBJ1-1; tentative D call: TRBD1 (6 bases). The CDR3 contains 13 residues. In germline, CDR1 is ENHRY, CDR2 SYGVKD. V shed 10 bases and J shed 2 bases, with 14 bases lying between them. The CDR3, as DNA: TGTGCCACCGCCACACAGGGAAACACTGAAGCTTTCTTT. The encoded protein is CATATQGNTEAFF.

V gene TRBV4-1 combines with J gene TRBJ2-7; TRBD2 aligns across 7 bases. Germline trimming cut 1 base from V and 0 bases from J; bases unmatched to any gene: 6. The CDR3 has 16 residues. The V gene's germline CDR1 is MGHRA and CDR2 YSYEKL. CDR3 in amino acids: CASSQGYLAASYEQYF. CDR3 DNA sequence: TGCGCCAGCAGCCAAGGCTACCTAGCGGCCTCCTACGAGCAGTACTTC.

The genes are TRBV20-1 and TRBJ1-5; TRBD1 is a possible D gene (5 bases). Trimming removed 5 bases from V and 0 bases from J, with 14 bases in between. From germline, CDR1 is DFQATT and CDR2 SNEGSKA (reference sequence). CDR3 size: 15 residues. CDR3 coding DNA: TGCAGTGCTCTTCGGGGGAGAGGTAGCAATCAGCCCCAGCATTTT. This sequence encodes CSALRGRGSNQPQHF.

This sequence joins TRBV2 and TRBJ1-2, with TRBD1 identical over 7 bases. This CDR3 has 16 residues. From germline, CDR1 is SNHLY and CDR2 FYNNEI. V shed 4 bases, J shed 0 bases, and the junction held 8 bases outside the gene matches. The CDR3 region is CASSVLGGRSNYGYTF. CDR3 in DNA: TGTGCCAGCAGTGTATTAGGGGGCAGGTCTAACTATGGCTACACCTTC.

This clonotype occurred a few times. The V and J genes are TRBV10-3 and TRBJ2-7; 7 bases map to TRBD2. This CDR3 spans 13 amino acids. J gave up 2 bases and V 8 bases, and 6 bases lay outside the gene matches. Germline loops: CDR1 ENHRY, CDR2 SYGVKD. The CDR3 sequence is CAIRSSGPYEQYF. CDR3 in DNA: TGTGCCATCCGCTCTAGCGGACCCTACGAGCAGTACTTC.

Points on this clonotype: The junction departs from germline at one end; a sequencing error may be responsible. CDR3 sequence reads: CASRAGTGKVNRPQHF. The DNA of the CDR3 is TGTGCCAGCAGGGCCGGGACAGGGAAGGTTAATCGGCCCCAGCATTTT. V is TRBV2 and J is TRBJ1-5; 9 bases agree with TRBD1. Per the germline V gene, CDR1 is SNHLY and CDR2 is FYNNEI. The CDR3 is 16 residues long. The complete variable domain, with remaining parts taken from reference TRBV2 and TRBJ1-5, reads EPEVTQTPSHQVTQMGQEVILRCVPISNHLYFYWYRQILGQKVEFLVSFYNNEISEKSEIFDDQFSVERPDGSNFTLKIRSTKLEDSAMYFCASRAGTGKVNRPQHFGDGTRLSIL.

This clonotype appeared once. The chain joins TRBV5-4 to TRBJ2-3, with D perhaps TRBD1 (5 bases). Trimming shortened V by 6 bases and J by 1 base, and 18 bases separated the two germline ends. The CDR3 is 16 amino acids. The germline V gene encodes CDR1 SGHNT and CDR2 YYREEE (reference sequence). Here the CDR3 reads CASNKPGNRGTDTQYF. In DNA form, the CDR3 reads TGTGCCAGCAACAAGCCAGGGAATAGGGGCACAGATACGCAGTATTTT.

With regard to this clonotype: A junction boundary mismatches the germline segment, possibly from a read error. This chain links TRBV7-7 with TRBJ2-4; TRBD2 aligns across 11 bases. The last part of the DNA fits TRBJ2-7 better; the J call may be wrong. This CDR3 contains 13 residues. The germline gives CDR1 SSHAT, CDR2 FNYEAQ (reference sequence). This CDR3 is CASSSTSGSEQYF. The CDR3 DNA reads TGTGCTAGCAGCTCAACTAGCGGGAGCGAGCAGTACTTC.

A few counts support this clonotype. The chain joins TRBV9 to TRBJ2-4, with 8 bases identical to TRBD1. With the DNA end fitting TRBJ2-7 better, the J assignment may be wrong. Germline V gene data show CDR1 as SGDLS and CDR2 as YYNGEE. The CDR3 has 14 amino acids. The CDR3 spells CASSASGQDYEQYF. DNA of the CDR3: TGTGCCAGCAGCGCATCGGGACAGGACTACGAGCAGTACTTC.

A few counts support this clonotype. This chain uses TRBV27 with TRBJ2-1, with 11 bases lining up with TRBD2. Looked up from germline, CDR1 is MNHEY and CDR2 is SMNVEV (reference sequence). This CDR3 contains 16 residues. The V segment lost 5 bases and the J segment 6 bases; nucleotides outside the gene matches: 9. The CDR3 nucleotides are TGTGCCAGCAGTCCGACAACTAGCGGGAGTGGCAATGAGCAGTTCTTC. It yields the protein CASSPTTSGSGNEQFF.

The table lists this clonotype with a few counts. DNA of the CDR3: TGTGCCAGCAGCGTTGGTCACAGGGCGAACACTGAAGCTTTCTTT. It codes for CASSVGHRANTEAFF. V usage is TRBV9 and J usage is TRBJ1-1; maybe TRBD1 (6 bases). Per the germline V gene, CDR1 is SGDLS and CDR2 is YYNGEE. V lost 2 bases, J lost 1 base, and 12 bases lay in between. CDR3 length equals 15 residues.

The CDR3 region has the DNA TGTGCCAGCAGCCCACAGGGGATAACAGATACGCAGTATTTT. This translates into CASSPQGITDTQYF. V usage is TRBV7-9 and J usage is TRBJ2-3; 7 bases line up with TRBD1. CDR1 is SEHNR and CDR2 is FQNEAQ in the germline V gene (reference sequence). Losses at the gene ends were 5 bases for V and 3 bases for J; bases not matched to a gene: 5. This CDR3 contains 14 residues.

Of note for this clonotype: This may stem from a read error, because a much larger clone lies one nucleotide away. The gene calls are TRBV19 and TRBJ2-1; weak D call: TRBD1 (6 bases). From germline, CDR1 is LNHDA and CDR2 SQIVND (reference sequence). The CDR3 loop spans 14 amino acids. The CDR3 spells CASSTGRSYNEQFF. Written as DNA, the CDR3 is TGTGCCAGCAGTACAGGGCGCTCCTACAATGAGCAGTTCTTC.

The chain links TRBV28 to TRBJ2-7; possible D gene TRBD1, 6 bases. This CDR3 region has 15 residues. Germline V gene sequence: CDR1 MDHEN, CDR2 SYDVKM. V gave up 6 bases and J gave up 7 bases, with 22 bases separating them. For the CDR3, the DNA is TGTGCCAGCAGCCGTGGGGGCTCCCCTCGGTATGAGCAGTACTTC. The encoded protein is CASSRGGSPRYEQYF.

This clonotype was observed a few times. This chain uses TRBV6-6 with TRBJ1-5; 9 positions match TRBD1. The V gene end was trimmed by 6 bases and the J gene end by 2 bases; junction bases not matched to a gene: 8. The CDR3 has 16 residues. Germline V gene sequence: CDR1 MNHNY, CDR2 SVGAGI (reference sequence). The CDR3 coding sequence is TGTGCCAGCAGCTCTACAGGGGGCTGGGGCAATCAGCCCCAGCATTTT. It is translated as CASSSTGGWGNQPQHF.